The 23 T cell receptor beta chains below all came from one sample that was sequenced in a study of vaccination effects on CD4 cells after COVID-19. Here immunoSEQ multiplex PCR was the method, and the copy in TCRdb shows in-frame clones only, minus some. The table lists 65,000 to 70,000 clones, 76% of them singletons. Antigen-specific CD4+ T cells expanded by the ViraFEST assay with viral peptide pools were then sequenced. It was after approximately 11 days of culture that CD4+ T cells were isolated. Each person got two doses of an mRNA SARS-CoV-2 vaccine, BNT162b2 or mRNA-1273. Which antigens these TCRs recognize remains unknown. Material: CD4+ T cells from PBMCs cultured with HCoV-OC43 spike peptides, obtained after COVID-19 vaccination. The subset here: HCoV-OC43 spike overlapping peptide pool stimulation. The receptors were sampled from a human donor who received a COVID-19 vaccine.

This clone was counted only a few times. The chain carries TRBV19 and TRBJ1-1; D may be TRBD1 (5 bases). Per germline, CDR1 LNHDA and CDR2 SQIVND (reference sequence). CDR3 size: 15 residues. Trimming pared 8 bases from V and 4 bases from J, leaving 20 bases between. The CDR3 sequence: CASQQSGTMGTEAFF. CDR3 bases: TGTGCCAGTCAGCAGAGCGGGACGATGGGCACTGAAGCTTTCTTT.

The chain couples TRBV11-2 to TRBJ2-5; D possibly corresponds to TRBD2 (6 bases). V lost 5 bases to trimming and J lost 5 bases, with 18 bases between them. Germline V lookup: CDR1 SGHAT, CDR2 FQNNGV. This CDR3 region has 15 residues. CDR3 bases: TGTGCCAGCAGCCCGACTAGTTTTATTTGGGAGACCCAGTACTTC. Protein product: CASSPTSFIWETQYF.

V gene TRBV4-1 combines with J gene TRBJ2-2; a weak D match, TRBD1 (7 bases). The ends were cut back, 3 bases at V and 5 bases at J, with 19 bases in the middle. From germline, CDR1 is MGHRA and CDR2 YSYEKL. There are 17 residues in the CDR3. This CDR3 is CASSQVLGAGGTGELFF. The CDR3 coding sequence is TGCGCCAGCAGCCAGGTCTTAGGGGCAGGGGGGACCGGGGAGCTGTTTTTT.

This chain connects TRBV30 to TRBJ2-5, with D tentatively TRBD2 (5 bases). Germline V lookup: CDR1 GTSNPN, CDR2 SVGIG (reference sequence). The V gene lost 4 bases and the J gene lost 3 bases, with 18 bases spanning the gap. The CDR3 is made up of 15 amino acids. CDR3: CAWTRQGLAEETQYF. The CDR3 bases are TGTGCCTGGACCAGACAAGGACTCGCAGAAGAGACCCAGTACTTC.

J is TRBJ1-2 and V is TRBV5-6, with a possible D match to TRBD1 (5 bases). Trimming stripped 5 bases from V and 0 bases from J, with 11 bases between. The CDR3 has 14 amino acids. Germline CDR1 is SGHDT and CDR2 is YYEEEE. The CDR3 DNA reads TGTGCCAGCAGATGGGGGATAGCTAACTATGGCTACACCTTC. This encodes CASRWGIANYGYTF. Together with reference TRBV5-6 and TRBJ1-2, the CDR3 gives the full variable domain: DAGVTQSPTHLIKTRGQQVTLRCSPKSGHDTVSWYQQALGQGPQFIFQYYEEEERQRGNFPDRFSGHQFPNYSSELNVNALLLGDSALYLCASRWGIANYGYTFGSGTRLTVV.

The chain links TRBV27 to TRBJ1-5; D perhaps matches TRBD1 (6 bases). The germline gives CDR1 MNHEY, CDR2 SMNVEV (reference sequence). The CDR3 loop spans 15 amino acids. V was clipped by 5 bases and J by 0 bases, with 11 bases between them. The CDR3 is CASSSRGFSNQPQHF. Written as DNA, the CDR3 is TGTGCCAGCAGTAGTAGGGGGTTTAGCAATCAGCCCCAGCATTTT.

CDR3 sequence: CASSLAQPQETQYF. The CDR3 nucleotides are TGTGCCAGCAGCTTAGCACAGCCCCAAGAGACCCAGTACTTC. This sequence joins TRBV11-1 and TRBJ2-5; unclear D gene. V shed 0 bases and J shed 1 base, with 6 bases lying between them. The CDR3 is 14 residues long. CDR1 and CDR2 (germline): SGHAT, FQDESV (reference sequence).

The chain is built from TRBV11-2 and TRBJ2-1; no clear D gene. V shed 0 bases and J shed 8 bases, with 11 bases lying between them. Per germline, CDR1 SGHAT and CDR2 FQNNGV. This CDR3 has 14 amino acids. The CDR3 here is CASSLDPAAYEQFF. CDR3 coding DNA: TGTGCCAGCAGCTTAGATCCAGCCGCGTATGAGCAGTTCTTC.

The chain recombines TRBV9 with TRBJ2-2, with no clear D. CDR3 size: 15 residues. Germline V gene lookup returns CDR1 SGDLS and CDR2 YYNGEE. Trimming stripped 5 bases from V and 1 base from J, with 12 bases between. CDR3 bases: TGTGCCAGCAGAAGGAGCTCCTTGAACACCGGGGAGCTGTTTTTT. Translating gives CASRRSSLNTGELFF. Full variable domain (remainder filled in from reference TRBV9 and TRBJ2-2): DSGVTQTPKHLITATGQRVTLRCSPRSGDLSVYWYQQSLDQGLQFLIQYYNGEERAKGNILERFSAQQFPDLHSELNLSSLELGDSALYFCASRRSSLNTGELFFGEGSRLTVL.

This chain joins TRBV21-1 and TRBJ2-3; the table assigns TRBD2, which was not confirmed against the DNA. TRBV21-1 is a pseudogene segment. The CDR3 runs to 20 residues. In DNA, the CDR3 is TGTGCCAGCAGCAAAGCCCCGGGCTGTAAACTAGGACCAAGCACAGATACGCAGTATTTT. Encoded protein: CASSKAPGCKLGPSTDTQYF.

The chain carries TRBV11-2 and TRBJ1-1; D is unresolved. The CDR3 covers 14 residues. Trimming removed 1 base at V and 1 base at J, with 7 bases between. Per the germline V gene, CDR1 is SGHAT and CDR2 is FQNNGV. CDR3 coding DNA: TGTGCCAGCAGCTTAGGGCGAGAGAACACTGAAGCTTTCTTT. This codes for CASSLGRENTEAFF.

The chain recombines TRBV6-5 with TRBJ1-6, with D tentatively TRBD1 (5 bases). The CDR3 covers 15 residues. Germline CDR1 MNHEY, CDR2 SVGAGI. Deletions cut 10 bases from V and 4 bases from J, with 17 bases between. DNA for the CDR3: TGTGCCATCCCGAAATCCGGGACTTATAATTCACCCCTCCACTTT. Translation gives CAIPKSGTYNSPLHF.

The gene calls are TRBV6-6 and TRBJ2-7, with TRBD2 identical over 13 bases. Germline-derived CDR1 and CDR2 are MNHNY and SVGAGI (reference sequence). The V and J ends lost 9 bases and 7 bases, in that order; junction bases with no gene match: 12. The CDR3 has 15 residues. The chain's CDR3 is CASALTSGGAGEQYV. The DNA for the CDR3 is TGTGCCAGTGCCCTAACTAGCGGGGGGGCCGGGGAGCAGTACGTC.

The J gene is TRBJ1-5, the V gene TRBV6-1; D is ambiguous. V was trimmed by 2 bases and J by 0 bases, leaving 8 bases between them. This CDR3 comprises 15 residues. Germline V gives CDR1 MNHNS, CDR2 SASEGT. The CDR3 coding sequence is TGTGCCAGCAGTGAATCCGGGGTTAGCAATCAGCCCCAGCATTTT. Its translation: CASSESGVSNQPQHF.

The gene calls are TRBV11-1 and TRBJ1-2; the match to TRBD1 covers 7 bases. The CDR3 length is 15 residues. Germline loops: CDR1 SGHAT, CDR2 FQDESV (reference sequence). The junction had 10 bases not matched to a gene; V was cut back by 2 bases and J by 7 bases. CDR3 sequence (DNA): TGTGCCAGCAGCTTAACAGGGGTGGAGATTGGTGGCTACACCTTC. Translated: CASSLTGVEIGGYTF.

This clone turned up a few times. The chain combines TRBV6-5 with TRBJ1-1, with TRBD1 matching 7 bases. This CDR3 is built from 16 residues. Germline loops: CDR1 MNHEY, CDR2 SVGAGI. V dropped 2 bases and J dropped 4; count of bases not matched to a gene: 10. CDR3 protein: CASSYPGAGGFTEAFF. The DNA for the CDR3 is TGTGCCAGCAGTTACCCAGGGGCAGGGGGTTTCACTGAAGCTTTCTTT.

The chain links TRBV9 to TRBJ1-4, with D hard to call. CDR3 size: 16 residues. The V gene's germline CDR1 is SGDLS and CDR2 YYNGEE. With 2 bases removed from V and 0 bases from J, the gap between germline ends came to 11 bases. The CDR3 is CASSVRPGATNEKLFF. As DNA, the CDR3 is TGTGCCAGCAGCGTCAGGCCCGGCGCAACTAATGAAAAACTGTTTTTT.

The DNA for the CDR3 is TGCAGCGTTGAGAAGGGAGACATTCAGTACTTC. This encodes CSVEKGDIQYF. The chain carries TRBV29-1 and TRBJ2-4; tentatively, D is TRBD2 (5 bases). The CDR3 is made up of 11 amino acids. Trimming took 3 bases from V and 8 from J, leaving 8 bases between them. Germline loops: CDR1 SQVTM, CDR2 ANQGSEA.

This sequence joins TRBV7-2 and TRBJ2-3; no definite D call. Germline V gene lookup returns CDR1 SGHTA and CDR2 FQGNSA. Trimming left V 3 bases short and J 2 bases short, with 3 bases between. There are 12 residues in the CDR3. This chain's CDR3 is CASSLITDTQYF. The CDR3 bases are TGTGCCAGCAGCTTGATCACAGATACGCAGTATTTT.

The chain couples TRBV24-1 to TRBJ1-5; 8 nucleotides line up with TRBD1. J lost 5 bases, V lost 3 bases, and 14 bases had no gene match. The CDR3 runs 18 residues. CDR1 is KGHDR and CDR2 is SFDVKD in the germline V gene. CDR3 amino acids: CATSDPRAGGTGDQPQHF. As DNA, the CDR3 is TGTGCCACCAGTGATCCCCGAGCAGGCGGGACAGGAGATCAGCCCCAGCATTTT.

The chain recombines TRBV19 with TRBJ2-5; 8 positions agree with TRBD1. CDR3 length equals 15 residues. The ends lost 7 bases at V and 0 bases at J; junction bases unmatched: 7. Per germline, CDR1 LNHDA and CDR2 SQIVND (reference sequence). This chain's CDR3 is CASTRTGSYQETQYF. The DNA for the CDR3 is TGTGCCAGTACCCGGACAGGGTCGTACCAAGAGACCCAGTACTTC. Drawing the rest from reference TRBV19 and TRBJ2-5, the complete variable domain is DGGITQSPKYLFRKEGQNVTLSCEQNLNHDAMYWYRQDPGQGLRLIYYSQIVNDFQKGDIAEGYSVSREKKESFPLTVTSAQKNPTAFYLCASTRTGSYQETQYFGPGTRLLVL.

The J gene is TRBJ2-3, the V gene TRBV5-4; possible D gene TRBD2, 6 bases. Trimming pared 7 bases from V and 2 bases from J, leaving 17 bases between. This CDR3 is 15 amino acids long. Germline V CDR1 and CDR2: SGHNT, YYREEE (reference sequence). In DNA form, the CDR3 reads TGTGCCAGCGGATCAACTAGCCTACTCACAGATACGCAGTATTTT. This codes for CASGSTSLLTDTQYF.

The chain uses TRBV9 and TRBJ2-5; 9 nucleotides agree with TRBD2. CDR3 length: 17 amino acids. Germline values: CDR1 SGDLS, CDR2 YYNGEE. Trimming removed 0 bases from V and 1 base from J; junction bases left unmatched: 7. CDR3 nucleotides: TGTGCCAGCAGCGTAGGAGTGTCTAGCGGGACCCAAGAGACCCAGTACTTC. Translating gives CASSVGVSSGTQETQYF.